The rows below give T cell receptor beta chains drawn from one sample of a study of cytomegalovirus exposure and HLA in healthy donors. Sequenced by immunoSEQ multiplex PCR; TCRdb stores in-frame clones only, minus some. The table includes about 160,000 clones, around 67% detected once. The sample consisted of PBMCs. These receptors all stem from a woman aged 18-35 years in good health and CMV-seronegative. CDR3s include the opening cysteine and the closing phenylalanine or tryptophan. The D gene is left open where the match is weak. Where a row states a size, it is once, few, many or the class of an expanded clone; other rows omit it.

-	TRBV30	TRBJ1-2	TRBD1	CAPDRGEGYTF	TGTGCCCCGGACAGGGGAGAAGGCTACACCTTC
-	TRBV15	TRBJ2-2	TRBD1	CATSRGQQGAFNTGELFF	TGTGCCACCAGCAGAGGTCAACAGGGGGCCTTCAACACCGGGGAGCTGTTTTTT
-	TRBV27	TRBJ2-5	-	CASSQSTGYQETQYF	TGTGCCAGCAGCCAGTCGACTGGGTACCAAGAGACCCAGTACTTC
-	TRBV18	TRBJ1-3	-	CASSPSVHSGNTIYF	TGTGCCAGCTCACCTTCAGTCCACTCTGGAAACACCATATATTTT
-	TRBV9	TRBJ1-4	-	CASSVRSLDEKLFF	TGTGCCAGCAGCGTACGGAGCTTGGATGAAAAACTGTTTTTT
-	TRBV4-2	TRBJ1-5	-	CASSQDRQGPWPQHF	TGTGCCAGCAGCCAAGATCGGCAGGGTCCTTGGCCCCAGCATTTT
few	TRBV7-9	TRBJ2-1	-	CASGLNNEQFF	TGTGCCAGTGGACTTAACAATGAGCAGTTCTTC
-	TRBV7-2	TRBJ1-5	-	CASSALQGQPQHF	TGTGCCAGCAGCGCCCTCCAGGGTCAGCCCCAGCATTTT
-	TRBV7-9	TRBJ1-3	-	CASSFGVGTGNTIYF	TGTGCCAGCAGCTTCGGGGTAGGCACTGGAAACACCATATATTTT
-	TRBV7-9	TRBJ2-7	TRBD2	CASSLTRLAGGSVSYEQYF	TGTGCCAGCAGCTTAACGAGACTAGCGGGGGGCTCAGTCTCCTACGAGCAGTACTTC
-	TRBV6-6	TRBJ2-7	-	CASSRGTSYEQYF	TGTGCCAGCAGCCGGGGGACCTCCTACGAGCAGTACTTC
-	TRBV5-6	TRBJ2-5	TRBD2	CASSFGLAGDETQYF	TGTGCCAGCAGCTTCGGACTAGCAGGAGACGAGACCCAGTACTTC
-	TRBV9	TRBJ1-5	-	CASSLGRETYQPQHF	TGTGCCAGCAGCCTCGGGAGGGAGACGTATCAGCCCCAGCATTTT
-	TRBV2	TRBJ2-5	-	CASSGEGDHQETQYF	TGTGCCAGCAGTGGGGAGGGGGACCATCAGGAGACCCAGTACTTC
-	TRBV27	TRBJ2-2	TRBD1	CASSLYPGQGTTGELFF	TGTGCCAGCAGTTTATATCCGGGACAGGGAACCACCGGGGAGCTGTTTTTT
few	TRBV2	TRBJ2-7	-	CASSDSGVTAYEQYF	TGTGCCAGCAGTGATTCAGGGGTAACCGCCTACGAGCAGTACTTC
-	TRBV7-2	TRBJ2-1	TRBD2	CASSRDGAGVRQFF	TGTGCCAGCAGCCGAGATGGGGCGGGGGTCCGGCAGTTCTTC
-	TRBV2	TRBJ1-2	-	CASGQRHDPNYGYTF	TGTGCCAGCGGACAGCGTCACGACCCTAACTATGGCTACACCTTC
-	TRBV7-9	TRBJ1-2	-	CASSLAYQGNGYTF	TGTGCCAGCAGCTTAGCGTACCAGGGGAACGGCTACACCTTC
-	TRBV10-3	TRBJ1-6	TRBD1	CAIRETGGINSPLHF	TGTGCCATCAGAGAGACAGGGGGCATCAATTCACCCCTCCACTTT
-	TRBV11-3	TRBJ2-3	TRBD1	CASSSRPGQGADTQYF	TGTGCCAGCAGCTCCCGACCGGGACAGGGGGCAGATACGCAGTATTTT
-	TRBV18	TRBJ1-2	-	CASSPNRDYGYTF	TGTGCCAGCTCACCGAACAGGGACTATGGCTACACCTTC
-	TRBV27	TRBJ1-2	TRBD1	CASSPRTGYGYTF	TGTGCCAGCAGTCCCAGGACAGGCTATGGCTACACCTTC
-	TRBV10-3	TRBJ1-2	TRBD1	CAISSDRDSGYTF	TGTGCCATCAGCTCAGACAGGGACTCTGGCTACACCTTC